One and the same sample provided the 20 T cell receptor beta chains below, sequenced in a study of T cell responses to AZD1222 COVID-19 vaccine. Produced via immunoSEQ multiplex PCR; TCRdb's table is partial and in-frame only. The sample records 130,000 or so clones, more than 85% being singletons. The specimen was peripheral blood, collected on day 0 of AZD1222 vaccination. All receptors come from an adult in good health.

This clone has just one count. The genes are TRBV3-1 (or the pseudogene TRBV3-2) and TRBJ1-2, with 8 bases matching TRBD1. The CDR3 length is 15 residues. The germline CDR1 and CDR2 sequences are LGHDT and YNNKEL (reference sequence). Trimming took 1 base from V and 7 from J; bases not matched to a gene: 8. CDR3 sequence: CASSQGHQGAGGYTF. Written as DNA, the CDR3 is TGTGCCAGCAGCCAAGGCCATCAGGGGGCAGGTGGCTACACCTTC.

This sequence joins TRBV6-2 or TRBV6-3 and TRBJ1-2; the D is unclear. Germline CDR1 MNHEY, CDR2 SVGEGT. V was clipped by 4 bases and J by 2 bases, with 14 bases between them. CDR3 length: 15 amino acids. The CDR3 spells CASSFRPLGNYGYTF. CDR3 DNA sequence: TGTGCCAGCAGTTTTCGGCCCCTAGGGAACTATGGCTACACCTTC.

This chain uses TRBV4-2 with TRBJ2-5, with unresolved D. CDR3 length: 15 amino acids. CDR1 and CDR2 from the germline V gene are LGHNA and YNFKEQ. The V end lost 1 base, the J end lost 3 bases, and 12 bases lay between the germline ends. The CDR3 DNA reads TGTGCCAGCAGCCAAGCCACGGCGGCCGAAGAGACCCAGTACTTC. Translating it yields CASSQATAAEETQYF.

A remark on this clone: Its ends do not fully match the called genes, so a read error is possible. The chain carries TRBV6-5 and TRBJ2-7, with 8 bases matching TRBD2. This CDR3 is built from 12 residues. Germline V gene data show CDR1 as MNHEY and CDR2 as SVGAGI. The CDR3 coding sequence is TGTGCCACCCAGAGCGGGAGCTACGAGCAGTGCTTC. This encodes CATQSGSYEQCF.

The chain is built from TRBV5-1 and TRBJ2-7; 12 nucleotides line up with TRBD2. From germline, CDR1 is SGHRS and CDR2 YFSETQ. The J segment lost 6 bases and the V segment lost 4 bases, leaving 5 bases of the junction unmatched. The CDR3 loop spans 14 amino acids. CDR3 bases: TGCGCCAGCAGCCTAGCGGGAGGGCCGATCGAGCAGTACTTC. This codes for CASSLAGGPIEQYF.

The chain employs TRBV5-1 and TRBJ2-5, with 7 positions matching TRBD1. The V gene's germline CDR1 is SGHRS and CDR2 YFSETQ. This CDR3 is 13 amino acids long. The V gene end was trimmed by 4 bases and the J gene end by 3 bases; junction bases not matched to a gene: 3. CDR3 region: CASSLGQKETQYF. CDR3 coding DNA: TGCGCCAGCAGCCTGGGACAGAAAGAGACCCAGTACTTC.

The genes are TRBV7-8 and TRBJ1-1; TRBD1 is a possible D gene (5 bases). V was cut by 2 bases and J by 10 bases, with 17 bases left in between. Germline CDR1 is SGHVS and CDR2 is FQNEAQ. CDR3 length: 14 amino acids. CDR3 sequence: CASSLTTGVQGAFF. The CDR3 DNA reads TGTGCCAGCAGCTTAACGACGGGGGTCCAAGGAGCTTTCTTT.

The chain links TRBV2 to TRBJ2-1; 9 bases match TRBD2. The CDR3 loop spans 13 amino acids. J gave up 6 bases and V 8 bases, and 5 bases lay outside the gene matches. Germline values: CDR1 SNHLY, CDR2 FYNNEI. This CDR3 is CASQRGVRNEQFF. CDR3 sequence (DNA): TGTGCCAGCCAGCGGGGGGTCCGCAATGAGCAGTTCTTC.

The chain couples TRBV19 to TRBJ2-7, with D tentatively TRBD1 or TRBD2 (5 bases each). Looked up from germline, CDR1 is LNHDA and CDR2 is SQIVND (reference sequence). V lost 4 bases and J lost 0, with 19 bases in between. This CDR3 is built from 17 residues. DNA for the CDR3: TGTGCCAGTAGTACCCGGGACGGATTCCCCAGCTCCTACGAGCAGTACTTC. Translated: CASSTRDGFPSSYEQYF.

The chain links TRBV28 to TRBJ2-6; D not certain. Trimming shortened V by 3 bases and J by 0 bases, and 12 bases separated the two germline ends. Per the germline V gene, CDR1 is MDHEN and CDR2 is SYDVKM. The CDR3 has 17 amino acids. The CDR3 coding sequence is TGTGCCAGCAGTTTTTCCACTATACTCTCTGGGGCCAACGTCCTGACTTTC. The encoded protein is CASSFSTILSGANVLTF.

The chain uses TRBV9 and TRBJ2-1; possible D gene TRBD2, 5 bases. Germline-derived CDR1 and CDR2 are SGDLS and YYNGEE. This CDR3 is built from 16 residues. Trimming stripped 2 bases from V and 0 bases from J, with 12 bases between. CDR3 sequence (DNA): TGTGCCAGCAGCGTTTTACGGGAAAGCTCCTACAATGAGCAGTTCTTC. Encoded protein: CASSVLRESSYNEQFF.

The CDR3 DNA reads as TGTGCCAGCAGGGGCTTGGGACTAGCGGGGAGGGGATCTGATACGCAGTATTTT. Residues: CASRGLGLAGRGSDTQYF. The chain is built from TRBV2 and TRBJ2-3; 13 bases are shared with TRBD2. The CDR3 totals 18 residues. V shed 6 bases, J shed 6 bases, and the junction held 15 bases outside the gene matches. Germline values: CDR1 SNHLY, CDR2 FYNNEI.

V gene TRBV5-5 combines with J gene TRBJ1-5; D unclear. The CDR3 has 12 residues. CDR1 is SGHKS, CDR2 YYEKEE, per germline (reference sequence). V dropped 2 bases and J dropped 5 bases, with 5 bases sitting between them. In nucleotides, the CDR3 is TGTGCCAGCAGCTTCAGCGATCAGCCCCAGCATTTT. It translates to CASSFSDQPQHF.

V gene TRBV7-2 combines with J gene TRBJ2-5; D unresolved. The CDR3 spans 14 residues. The germline V and J ends were trimmed by 4 bases and 0 bases, with 9 bases remaining between them. Looked up from germline, CDR1 is SGHTA and CDR2 is FQGNSA. CDR3 in amino acids: CASSSYEYQETQYF. CDR3 nucleotide sequence: TGTGCCAGCAGCTCTTACGAGTACCAAGAGACCCAGTACTTC.

The J gene is TRBJ1-2, the V gene TRBV29-1; the D gene is possibly TRBD1 (5 bases). Trimming cost V 4 bases and J 8 bases, with 23 bases left between them. Germline loops: CDR1 SQVTM, CDR2 ANQGSEA. The CDR3 sequence is 15 residues long. DNA for the CDR3: TGCAGCGTTGGTTTCGTGGACAAGTCCTTTTCGGGCTACACCTTC. Translating gives CSVGFVDKSFSGYTF. Together with reference TRBV29-1 and TRBJ1-2, the CDR3 gives the full variable domain: SAVISQKPSRDICQRGTSLTIQCQVDSQVTMMFWYRQQPGQSLTLIATANQGSEATYESGFVIDKFPISRPNLTFSTLTVSNMSPEDSSIYLCSVGFVDKSFSGYTFGSGTRLTVV.

The V gene is TRBV5-1, the J gene TRBJ2-1, with 14 bases that match TRBD2. Germline CDR1 reads SGHRS; CDR2 reads YFSETQ. V lost 1 base to trimming and J lost 6 bases; unmatched junction nucleotides: 12. The CDR3 is 19 residues long. This chain's CDR3 is CASSLWGLAGVKGFNEQFF. As DNA, the CDR3 is TGCGCCAGCAGCTTGTGGGGACTAGCGGGAGTAAAGGGGTTCAATGAGCAGTTCTTC.

The chain has TRBV5-4 and TRBJ1-2; tentative D call: TRBD1 (6 bases). V gave up 4 bases and J gave up 5 bases, with 9 bases separating them. The germline gives CDR1 SGHNT, CDR2 YYREEE (reference sequence). The CDR3 has 12 amino acids. The chain's CDR3 is CASSGGQYGYTF. In nucleotides, the CDR3 is TGTGCCAGCAGCGGTGGACAGTATGGCTACACCTTC.

This clone was counted between two and nine times. The chain joins TRBV19 to TRBJ2-7, with D possibly matching TRBD2 (6 bases). The CDR3 is 15 amino acids. Looked up from germline, CDR1 is LNHDA and CDR2 is SQIVND (reference sequence). V lost 4 bases, J lost 1 base, and 14 bases lay in between. The chain's CDR3 is CASSTLPGGSYEQYF. The DNA for the CDR3 is TGTGCCAGTAGTACCTTACCCGGGGGATCCTACGAGCAGTACTTC.

J is TRBJ2-2 and V is TRBV7-9; 7 bases are shared with TRBD1. Germline values: CDR1 SEHNR, CDR2 FQNEAQ (reference sequence). This CDR3 has 17 residues. V shed 2 bases, J shed 4 bases, and the junction held 10 bases outside the gene matches. This CDR3 is CASSLKGGASSTGELFF. CDR3 in DNA: TGTGCCAGCAGCTTAAAAGGGGGCGCTTCTAGCACCGGGGAGCTGTTTTTT.

The rearrangement links TRBV24-1 to TRBJ2-1; no firm D call. The germline CDR1 and CDR2 sequences are KGHDR and SFDVKD. The V end lost 1 base, the J end lost 4 bases, and 13 bases lay between the germline ends. The length of the CDR3 is 16 residues. In DNA, the CDR3 is TGTGCCACCAGTGATTTATCGGCCCGAGATTACAATGAGCAGTTCTTC. Amino acid sequence: CATSDLSARDYNEQFF.